This entry is about one T cell receptor beta chain. The antigen is undetermined. This record comes from a study of CD8 T cells in Susac syndrome. The study's findings and limits: TCR sequencing and HLA analysis covered a relatively small number of individuals.

TCR beta sequences were obtained from blood CD8+ and CD4+ T cells. The CD8+ and CD4+ T cells were isolated magnetically using a negative isolation approach, whereas the TEMRA cells were enriched by FACS. When the RNA was reverse transcribed, random hexamers were used with an input of about 0.45 to 1 ug. The method of amplification for TCR beta CDR3 was immunoSEQ multiplex PCR, covering 54 Vbeta and 13 Jbeta. In TCRdb, the immunoSEQ multiplex PCR reads were re-called with MiXCR into one record per CDR3 protein. The top ten clones hold 0.093% of a sample with some 200,000 distinct CDR3 sequences, 90% to 95% of them seen once. Specimen: CD4+ T cells from PBMCs. The receptor was derived from a human donor with multiple sclerosis.

The CDR3 region is CARGGAETQYF. Here the CDR3 DNA reads TGTGCCAGGGGGGGTGCGGAGACCCAGTACTTC. This chain links TRBV19 with TRBJ2-5, with D possibly TRBD2 on 6 matching bases. Germline V lookup: CDR1 LNHDA, CDR2 SQIVND (reference sequence). This CDR3 has 11 residues. V was pared by 9 bases and J by 5 bases, with 10 bases between. The full variable domain, in which reference TRBV19 and TRBJ2-5 provide the parts outside the CDR3, is DGGITQSPKYLFRKEGQNVTLSCEQNLNHDAMYWYRQDPGQGLRLIYYSQIVNDFQKGDIAEGYSVSREKKESFPLTVTSAQKNPTAFYLCARGGAETQYFGPGTRLLVL.